This T cell receptor (beta chain) originates from a study of identifying expanded T cells in peripheral blood. This clone was detected once. Its specificity is unknown. Collection occurred without any documented infections or immune events in donors. Clones were read by immunoSEQ multiplex PCR, and TCRdb kept only the in-frame ones, dropping some. The sample carries roughly 100,000 clones, about nine tenths recorded once. Study-wide findings and caveats: Clone count variance between roughly 2-week samples rose with total template count.

The CDR3 sequence is 14 residues long. With 2 bases clipped from V and 4 bases from J, the junction kept 4 bases outside the gene matches. Germline CDR1 is MDHEN and CDR2 is SYDVKM. The sequence was collected from a person aged 18 to 70 in good health. V is TRBV28 and J is TRBJ2-7; TRBD1 matches at 8 bases. The sequencing input was blood. The CDR3 sequence: CASSLVGTGYEQYF. CDR3 nucleotide sequence: TGTGCCAGCAGTTTAGTTGGGACAGGATACGAGCAGTACTTC.